The clone carrying this T cell receptor (beta chain) appeared a few times. Its antigen is not identified. Drawn from each donor were ten milliliters of peripheral blood. A minimum of 5 micrograms of total RNA was extracted per sample. The data originate from a study of blood T cells in healthy people across ages. Findings and caveats of the study: Leaving the PBMCs unsorted stopped any conclusive comparison of naive versus antigen-experienced cells.

Then a second PCR, running about 6 to 11 cycles, was carried out with a sample-barcoded 5' primer and a J-beta primer mix. TCRdb re-analysed the 5' RACE reads in MiXCR, keeping a single row per CDR3 protein. The sample holds hundreds of thousands of distinct CDR3 sequences, 58% seen once. The receptor comes from a young man in good health. Input material: blood.

The CDR3 region is CASSLQEVVHTEAFF. In nucleotides, the CDR3 is TGTGCCAGCAGCTTACAGGAGGTCGTGCACACTGAAGCTTTCTTT. The chain is built from TRBV7-9 and TRBJ1-1; no definite D call. CDR1 is SEHNR and CDR2 is FQNEAQ in the germline V gene (reference sequence). The CDR3 totals 15 residues. V gave up 2 bases and J gave up 3 bases, with 13 bases separating them. The full variable domain, its missing parts supplied by reference TRBV7-9 and TRBJ1-1, is DTGVSQNPRHKITKRGQNVTFRCDPISEHNRLYWYRQTLGQGPEFLTYFQNEAQLEKSRLLSDRFSAERPKGSFSTLEIQRTEQGDSAMYLCASSLQEVVHTEAFFGQGTRLTVV.